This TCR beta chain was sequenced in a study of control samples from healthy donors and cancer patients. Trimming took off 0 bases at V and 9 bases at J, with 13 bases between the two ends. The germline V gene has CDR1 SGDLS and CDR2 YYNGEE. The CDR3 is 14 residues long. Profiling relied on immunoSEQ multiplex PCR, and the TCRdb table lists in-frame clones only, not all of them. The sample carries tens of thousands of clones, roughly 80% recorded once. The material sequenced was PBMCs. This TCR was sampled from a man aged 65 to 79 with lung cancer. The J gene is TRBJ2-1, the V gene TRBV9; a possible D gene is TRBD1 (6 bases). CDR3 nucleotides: TGTGCCAGCAGCGTAGTTCTGGGGGCCGGTGAGCAGTTCTTC. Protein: CASSVVLGAGEQFF.